These T cell receptor beta chains were read from a single sample in a study of patients and donors after allogeneic stem cell transplantation. Each CDR3 protein is one row after TCRdb ran MiXCR on the RT-PCR reads. The table includes 150,000 to 200,000 distinct CDR3 sequences, approximately 30% detected once. The sequencing input was blood, either unsorted or a sorted T cell fraction (not recorded which). These receptors all come from a human donor who was either an allogeneic HSCT recipient or a stem cell or donor lymphocyte infusion donor (not recorded which). It is not recorded whose cells these are; they may come from a transplant donor. Each CDR3 is given with its conserved first and last residue. A D gene is named only where the DNA matches it firmly. Part of the rows lack a size; the others show once, few, many or a class for expanded clones.

V gene	D gene	J gene	clone size	CDR3 DNA	CDR3 protein
TRBV5-8	.	TRBJ1-5	few	TGTGCCAGCAGCTTGTATCCGCAGGGTTTGGCCCAGCATTTT	CASSLYPQGLAQHF
TRBV7-9	.	TRBJ2-5	.	TGTGCCAGCAGAGACTTGCGCGGAGAGACCCAGTACTTC	CASRDLRGETQYF
TRBV7-6	TRBD2	TRBJ2-7	.	TGTGCCAGCAGCTTAGGGACTAGCGGGGACTACGAGCAGTACTTC	CASSLGTSGDYEQYF
TRBV4-3	TRBD2	TRBJ2-3	.	TGCGCCAGCAGCCAAGAGGTCACTAGCGGGAGTGCAGATACGCAGTATTTT	CASSQEVTSGSADTQYF
TRBV24-1	.	TRBJ1-2	few	TGTGCCACCGGGGGGACTGACTATGGCTACACCTTC	CATGGTDYGYTF
TRBV2	TRBD2	TRBJ2-1	few	TGTGCCGTCCGGACTAGCGGGAGCGTGGATGAGCAGTTCTTC	CAVRTSGSVDEQFF
TRBV11-2	.	TRBJ2-1	.	TGTGCCAGCAGCTTTTTACTAGAGCAGTTCTTC	CASSFLLEQFF
TRBV12-3/TRBV12-4	.	TRBJ1-2	.	TGTGCCAGCAGTTTAAAGGGACCTTGGGATGCCTACACCTTC	CASSLKGPWDAYTF
TRBV30	.	TRBJ2-5	few	TGTGCCTGGAGTTCGGGACTCCAAGAGACCCAGTACTTC	CAWSSGLQETQYF
TRBV29-1	.	TRBJ2-5	few	TGCAGCTTACGACTAGGGGAGACCCAGTACTTC	CSLRLGETQYF
TRBV28	.	TRBJ2-7	.	TGTGCCAGCAGTCTACCCGGGAGCCAGTACTTC	CASSLPGSQYF
TRBV6-2/TRBV6-3	TRBD2	TRBJ2-1	.	TGTGCCAGCATGCTAGCGGGAAACAATGAGCAGTTCTTC	CASMLAGNNEQFF
TRBV6-5	TRBD2	TRBJ2-7	.	TGTGCCAGCAGTCGTCTAGCGGTCGCCTACGAGCAGTACTTC	CASSRLAVAYEQYF
TRBV23-1	.	TRBJ1-1	.	TGCGCCTGCCAGCGGGGTACTGAAGCTTTCTTT	CACQRGTEAFF
TRBV28	.	TRBJ2-7	.	TGTGCCAGCAGATATGAAATCTCCTACGAGCAGTACTTC	CASRYEISYEQYF
TRBV6-5	.	TRBJ1-4	.	TGTGCCAGCAGTTACTCAGTTTGGGGGGACCCAACTAATGAAAAACTGTTTTTT	CASSYSVWGDPTNEKLFF
TRBV6-5	.	TRBJ1-5	.	TGTGCCAACACCTCCATTGTTTGTCCGACAGGCAATCAGCCCCAGCATTTT	CANTSIVCPTGNQPQHF
TRBV7-2	.	TRBJ1-1	.	TGTGCCAGCAGCTTAGCGGGACTCGGAGAATGGCGGAATGAAGCTTTCTTT	CASSLAGLGEWRNEAFF